These 31 T cell receptor beta chains were sequenced from one sample in a study of PD-L1 blockade in urothelial cancer. Indicated time point: pretreatment peripheral blood. Using immunoSEQ multiplex PCR, the repertoire was profiled, and TCRdb retains in-frame clones only, with some absent. The repertoire holds fewer than 45,000 clones, roughly four fifths seen once, with 6.8% in the top ten. The input for sequencing was PBMCs, taken around atezolizumab (anti-PD-L1) treatment. The receptors derive from a man in his sixties with urothelial cancer.

The chain combines TRBV10-3 with TRBJ1-6; no clear D. CDR1 is ENHRY, CDR2 SYGVKD, per germline. This CDR3 region has 16 residues. V lost 0 bases, J lost 4 bases, and 10 bases lay in between. CDR3 residues: CAISESRLAYNSPLHF. CDR3 coding DNA: TGTGCCATCAGTGAGTCGCGGTTAGCTTATAATTCACCCCTCCACTTT.

The chain uses TRBV28 and TRBJ1-1; 7 bases align to TRBD1. CDR3 length: 14 residues. V shed 10 bases, J shed 0 bases, and the junction held 8 bases outside the gene matches. CDR1 and CDR2 (germline): MDHEN, SYDVKM. CDR3 region: CATRSGTVNTEAFF. The CDR3 nucleotides read TGTGCCACCCGTTCCGGGACAGTGAACACTGAAGCTTTCTTT. Full variable domain (remainder filled in from reference TRBV28 and TRBJ1-1): DVKVTQSSRYLVKRTGEKVFLECVQDMDHENMFWYRQDPGLGLRLIYFSYDVKMKEKGDIPEGYSVSREKKERFSLILESASTNQTSMYLCATRSGTVNTEAFFGQGTRLTVV.

The rearrangement joins TRBV5-6 to TRBJ1-2; no clear D. V lost 7 bases, J lost 4 bases, and 11 bases lay in between. Germline V gene sequence: CDR1 SGHDT, CDR2 YYEEEE. The CDR3 loop spans 12 amino acids. In DNA, the CDR3 is TGTGCCAGCGGGCCACCAGGCTATGGCTACACCTTC. Its protein is CASGPPGYGYTF.

The gene calls are TRBV7-9 and TRBJ1-1, with D possibly being TRBD1 (5 bases). V lost 6 bases and J 3 bases, leaving 11 bases between the germline ends. The CDR3 sequence is 13 residues long. The germline CDR1 and CDR2 sequences are SEHNR and FQNEAQ (reference sequence). The CDR3 region has the DNA TGTGCCAGCAGTCCACAGGCGTACACTGAAGCTTTCTTT. This translates into CASSPQAYTEAFF.

V is TRBV28 and J is TRBJ2-7; 11 positions match TRBD2. V lost 5 bases, J lost 7 bases, and 7 bases stayed unmatched. The CDR3 has 14 amino acids. Germline V gene sequence: CDR1 MDHEN, CDR2 SYDVKM. The CDR3 coding sequence is TGTGCCAGCAGTCCCGGGACTAGCGGCCTTGAGCAGTACTTC. Translated: CASSPGTSGLEQYF.

The chain uses TRBV2 and TRBJ1-4; D gene uncertain. The CDR3 runs 13 residues. Germline V gene sequence: CDR1 SNHLY, CDR2 FYNNEI. Trimming left V 1 base short and J 5 bases short, with 5 bases between. The CDR3 DNA follows: TGTGCCAGCAGTGAAGGGGAGAATGAAAAACTGTTTTTT. This codes for CASSEGENEKLFF.

This clone appeared a single time. At one boundary the junction diverges from the germline segment, which might be a read error. The chain combines TRBV6-5 with TRBJ2-7; 7 nucleotides match TRBD1. This CDR3 is built from 14 residues. CDR1 and CDR2 (germline): MNHEY, SVGAGI. CDR3 DNA: TGTGCCAGCAGATACTCGACAGGGTCGCACGAGCAGTACTTC. It is translated as CASRYSTGSHEQYF.

The chain employs TRBV4-1 and TRBJ1-2; D ambiguous. The CDR3 has 14 amino acids. Germline CDR1 reads MGHRA; CDR2 reads YSYEKL. Deletions cut 0 bases from V and 0 bases from J, with 5 bases between. The CDR3 DNA reads as TGCGCCAGCAGCCAAGACTTTACTAACTATGGCTACACCTTC. Protein sequence: CASSQDFTNYGYTF.

V is TRBV7-9 and J is TRBJ2-1; D may be TRBD2 (5 bases). This CDR3 comprises 15 residues. The V end lost 7 bases, the J end lost 6 bases, and 19 bases lay between the germline ends. Germline CDR1 reads SEHNR; CDR2 reads FQNEAQ (reference sequence). The CDR3 coding sequence is TGTGCCAGCACCCCAGCCGTCGAGGGCTCCAATGAGCAGTTCTTC. It codes for CASTPAVEGSNEQFF.

The chain is built from TRBV5-5 and TRBJ1-5; D call uncertain. Trimming cost V 4 bases and J 2 bases, with 13 bases left between them. Germline V lookup: CDR1 SGHKS, CDR2 YYEKEE (reference sequence). The CDR3 is 15 amino acids. CDR3 sequence: CASSPFGVGNQPQHF. The CDR3 DNA sequence: TGTGCCAGCAGCCCCTTCGGGGTCGGCAATCAGCCCCAGCATTTT. The whole variable domain, remainder taken from reference TRBV5-5 and TRBJ1-5, is DAGVTQSPTHLIKTRGQQVTLRCSPISGHKSVSWYQQVLGQGPQFIFQYYEKEERGRGNFPDRFSARQFPNYSSELNVNALLLGDSALYLCASSPFGVGNQPQHFGDGTRLSIL.

This chain connects TRBV4-2 to TRBJ2-3, with 7 bases fitting TRBD2. The CDR3 covers 16 residues. The germline V gene has CDR1 LGHNA and CDR2 YNFKEQ. V lost 3 bases, J lost 0 bases, and 6 bases stayed unmatched. The CDR3 DNA reads as TGTGCCAGCAGCCACCACCTAGCGGCGAGCACAGATACGCAGTATTTT. Its translation is CASSHHLAASTDTQYF.

J is TRBJ1-5 and V is TRBV2, with TRBD1 matching over 9 bases. J was trimmed by 6 bases and V by 6 bases; bases with no gene match: 9. The CDR3 totals 15 residues. Germline lookup yields CDR1 SNHLY and CDR2 FYNNEI. The CDR3 nucleotides are TGTGCCAGCAGAGTGGGACAGGGATCCACTCAGCCCCAGCATTTT. This gives the protein CASRVGQGSTQPQHF.

The chain employs TRBV19 and TRBJ1-2; 11 bases align to TRBD1. With 5 bases clipped from V and 7 bases from J, the junction kept 9 bases outside the gene matches. The germline gives CDR1 LNHDA, CDR2 SQIVND (reference sequence). This CDR3 is 15 amino acids long. The CDR3 here is CASSLSLDRGPGYTF. The CDR3 nucleotides read TGTGCCAGTAGTCTTTCCCTGGACAGGGGGCCTGGCTACACCTTC.

The genes are TRBV6-5 and TRBJ2-3; the match to TRBD2 covers 10 bases. The CDR3 is 16 amino acids. Germline V gives CDR1 MNHEY, CDR2 SVGAGI. After removal of 2 bases from V and 2 bases from J, the junction contained 4 bases not matched to a gene. CDR3 in amino acids: CASSYESGGATDTQYF. CDR3 nucleotides: TGTGCCAGCAGTTACGAGAGCGGGGGGGCCACAGATACGCAGTATTTT.

The chain carries TRBV6-5 and TRBJ1-4, with TRBD1 identical over 9 bases. CDR3 size: 16 residues. The V and J ends lost 4 bases and 4 bases, in that order; junction bases with no gene match: 7. CDR1 MNHEY and CDR2 SVGAGI come from the germline V gene. The CDR3 nucleotides are TGTGCCAGCAGTTTGAGGGACAGGGACTATAATGAAAAACTGTTTTTT. It codes for CASSLRDRDYNEKLFF.

A few counts support this clone. The rearrangement uses TRBV27 and TRBJ1-1; 7 nucleotides line up with TRBD1. From germline, CDR1 is MNHEY and CDR2 SMNVEV (reference sequence). The CDR3 has 15 residues. The ends lost 2 bases at V and 6 bases at J; junction bases unmatched: 9. CDR3: CASSLISPRGSEAFF. CDR3 bases: TGTGCCAGCAGTTTAATCTCCCCCAGGGGGTCTGAAGCTTTCTTT.

This sequence joins TRBV7-2 and TRBJ2-1; tentative D call: TRBD2 (5 bases). Trimming took off 0 bases at V and 5 bases at J, with 8 bases between the two ends. Per the germline V gene, CDR1 is SGHTA and CDR2 is FQGNSA. The CDR3 contains 14 residues. CDR3 protein: CASSLAGRDNEQFF. Here the CDR3 DNA reads TGTGCCAGCAGCTTAGCTGGGCGGGACAATGAGCAGTTCTTC.

The rearrangement joins TRBV10-3 to TRBJ1-1; D possibly corresponds to TRBD1 (5 bases). The CDR3 has 13 residues. The V gene's germline CDR1 is ENHRY and CDR2 SYGVKD. With 10 bases removed from V and 0 bases from J, the gap between germline ends came to 12 bases. In DNA form, the CDR3 reads TGTGCCAGCTCAGACAGTATGAACACTGAAGCTTTCTTT. Its translation is CASSDSMNTEAFF.

The V and J genes are TRBV6-1 and TRBJ2-6; D may be TRBD1 (5 bases). The V gene lost 3 bases and the J gene lost 2 bases, with 11 bases spanning the gap. The CDR3 is 16 amino acids. Germline V CDR1 and CDR2: MNHNS, SASEGT. The CDR3 here is CASSDDDSPGANVLTF. CDR3 nucleotide sequence: TGTGCCAGCAGTGACGACGACAGTCCTGGGGCCAACGTCCTGACTTTC.

This clone appeared a single time. This rearrangement joins TRBV5-1 to TRBJ2-7; 7 bases are shared with TRBD2. Trimming cost V 5 bases and J 6 bases; bases outside gene matches: 11. Germline V gene lookup returns CDR1 SGHRS and CDR2 YFSETQ. The CDR3 extends over 14 amino acids. The CDR3 sequence: CASSSRGGAPEQYF. The CDR3 DNA reads as TGCGCCAGCAGTTCGAGGGGAGGGGCCCCCGAGCAGTACTTC.

This chain connects TRBV10-2 to TRBJ2-3; no clear D gene. Trimming took 2 bases from V and 8 from J, leaving 11 bases between them. Germline loops: CDR1 WSHSY, CDR2 SAAADI. This CDR3 contains 13 residues. CDR3 amino acids: CASSEGQVSTQYF. The CDR3 nucleotides are TGCGCCAGCAGTGAGGGGCAAGTGAGTACGCAGTATTTT.

This chain links TRBV27 with TRBJ2-7; TRBD2 is a possible D gene (5 bases). The CDR3 totals 15 residues. V lost 5 bases to trimming and J lost 0 bases, with 14 bases between them. The germline CDR1 and CDR2 sequences are MNHEY and SMNVEV (reference sequence). The CDR3 region is CASSPLNGNSYEQYF. CDR3 nucleotide sequence: TGTGCCAGCAGTCCGCTCAACGGGAACTCCTACGAGCAGTACTTC.

The chain uses TRBV9 and TRBJ2-1, with TRBD1 matching 8 bases. V was pared by 0 bases and J by 8 bases, with 7 bases of the junction left unmatched. Germline values: CDR1 SGDLS, CDR2 YYNGEE. The CDR3 contains 15 residues. The DNA of the CDR3 is TGTGCCAGCAGCGTAGCCGGGACAGGTTACGATGAGCAGTTCTTC. This translates into CASSVAGTGYDEQFF. Full variable domain (rest looked up from reference TRBV9 and TRBJ2-1): DSGVTQTPKHLITATGQRVTLRCSPRSGDLSVYWYQQSLDQGLQFLIQYYNGEERAKGNILERFSAQQFPDLHSELNLSSLELGDSALYFCASSVAGTGYDEQFFGPGTRLTVL.

This chain joins TRBV19 and TRBJ1-2; TRBD1 matches at 7 bases. This CDR3 spans 14 amino acids. The junction had 8 bases not matched to a gene; V was cut back by 9 bases and J by 1 base. Germline CDR1 reads LNHDA; CDR2 reads SQIVND (reference sequence). Here the CDR3 DNA reads TGTGCCAGCAACGTCCGGGACAGTAACTATGGCTACACCTTC. Amino acid sequence: CASNVRDSNYGYTF.

The CDR3 nucleotides are TGTGCCAGCAGCTTAGGGTGGGGGCAAGGCGAAGAGACCCAGTACTTC. It encodes CASSLGWGQGEETQYF. V usage is TRBV7-9 and J usage is TRBJ2-5; tentative D call: TRBD1 (6 bases). V lost 1 base and J lost 3, with 15 bases in between. The germline CDR1 and CDR2 sequences are SEHNR and FQNEAQ (reference sequence). This CDR3 is built from 16 residues. The full variable domain, completed using reference TRBV7-9 and TRBJ2-5, is DTGVSQNPRHKITKRGQNVTFRCDPISEHNRLYWYRQTLGQGPEFLTYFQNEAQLEKSRLLSDRFSAERPKGSFSTLEIQRTEQGDSAMYLCASSLGWGQGEETQYFGPGTRLLVL.

The rearrangement joins TRBV5-3 to TRBJ1-6, with D perhaps matching TRBD1 (6 bases). TRBV5-3 is identified as an open reading frame with a role that is uncertain. V was trimmed by 4 bases and J by 0 bases, leaving 14 bases between them. CDR3 size: 17 residues. The CDR3, as DNA: TGTGCCAGAAGCCCCCACAGGGTGAGCTCCTATAATTCACCCCTCCACTTT. It is translated as CARSPHRVSSYNSPLHF.

V and J are TRBV7-8 and TRBJ2-7; no reliable D call. The CDR3 covers 14 residues. The V end was cut by 3 bases, the J end by 0 bases, with 9 bases between. Germline V gene sequence: CDR1 SGHVS, CDR2 FQNEAQ. The CDR3 sequence: CASSLLRSSYEQYF. Written as DNA, the CDR3 is TGTGCCAGCAGCTTGCTCCGGAGCTCCTACGAGCAGTACTTC.

The rearrangement links TRBV6-5 to TRBJ1-2; D unresolved. Germline V gives CDR1 MNHEY, CDR2 SVGAGI. The CDR3 sequence is 12 residues long. V was clipped by 6 bases and J by 1 base, with 6 bases between them. The CDR3 DNA is TGTGCCAGCAGCGGTAATAACTATGGCTACACCTTC. Its protein is CASSGNNYGYTF.

This rearrangement joins TRBV7-6 to TRBJ1-6; no clear D gene. Trimming removed 7 bases at V and 12 bases at J, with 16 bases between. The CDR3 is 13 residues long. Germline V CDR1 and CDR2: SGHVS, FNYEAQ. CDR3 loop: CASTPIGGGPLHF. DNA of the CDR3: TGTGCCAGCACACCAATCGGCGGTGGACCCCTCCACTTT.

This sequence joins TRBV7-9 and TRBJ2-1, with a tentative D call TRBD2 (6 bases). Trimming removed 1 base at V and 8 bases at J, with 12 bases between. This CDR3 has 14 amino acids. Germline V CDR1 and CDR2: SEHNR, FQNEAQ (reference sequence). CDR3 nucleotides: TGTGCCAGCAGCTTAGACGGCAGGGAGGATGAGCAGTTCTTC. Protein: CASSLDGREDEQFF.

A single count supports this clone. This chain uses TRBV21-1 with TRBJ1-5; the tabulated D call, TRBD1, remains unverified against the DNA. TRBV21-1 has pseudogene status. The CDR3 contains 14 residues. CDR3 amino acids: CASSRGRERQPQHF. DNA for the CDR3: TGTGCCAGCAGCCGAGGCAGGGAAAGGCAGCCCCAGCATTTT.